Described below is a single TCR beta chain sequence and its context. This study enrolled people aged roughly 18 to 90 from roughly 24 US geographic areas. The sample is drawn from a study of blood T cell repertoires in COVID-19. Original methodology: Quantification of nucleated cells was approximated via reference gene primer amplification. The method was immunoSEQ multiplex PCR; TCRdb's version includes in-frame clones alone and lacks a portion of them. V and J calls and clone size are as listed in that table; D and trimming were resolved from the DNA. The sample carries about 220,000 clones, around 87% recorded once. V lost 5 bases and J lost 5; bases outside the gene matches: 4. CDR1 is SGHTA and CDR2 is FQGNSA in the germline V gene. This CDR3 has 13 residues.

Sequencing input: PBMCs or T cells enriched from blood (not recorded which). The sequence came from a woman younger than 30 in a cohort exposed to, infected with or recovered from COVID-19 (not recorded which). This rearrangement joins TRBV7-2 to TRBJ1-1; 8 positions agree with TRBD1. CDR3 residues: CASSADRGTEAFF. The CDR3 DNA reads TGTGCCAGCAGCGCAGACAGGGGAACTGAAGCTTTCTTT.